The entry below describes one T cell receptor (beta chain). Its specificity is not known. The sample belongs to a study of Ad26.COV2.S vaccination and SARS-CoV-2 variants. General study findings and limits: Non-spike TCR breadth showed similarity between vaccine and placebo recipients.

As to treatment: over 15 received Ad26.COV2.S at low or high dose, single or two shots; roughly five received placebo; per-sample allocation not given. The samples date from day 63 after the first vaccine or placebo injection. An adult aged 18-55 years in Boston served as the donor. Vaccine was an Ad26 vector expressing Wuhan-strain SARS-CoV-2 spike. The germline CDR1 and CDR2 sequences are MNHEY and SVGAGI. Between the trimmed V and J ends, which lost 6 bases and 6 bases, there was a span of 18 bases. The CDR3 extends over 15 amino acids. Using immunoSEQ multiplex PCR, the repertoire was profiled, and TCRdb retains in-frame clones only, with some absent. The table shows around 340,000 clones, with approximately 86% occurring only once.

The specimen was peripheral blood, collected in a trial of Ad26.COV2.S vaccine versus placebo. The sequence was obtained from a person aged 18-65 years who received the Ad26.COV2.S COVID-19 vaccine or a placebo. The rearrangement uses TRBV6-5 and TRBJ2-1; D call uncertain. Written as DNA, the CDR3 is TGTGCCAGCAGGCGGAAGGGATCGTCGGTCAATGAGCAGTTCTTC. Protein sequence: CASRRKGSSVNEQFF.